These T cell receptor beta chains were read from a single sample in a study of blood T cell repertoires in COVID-19. Assay used: immunoSEQ multiplex PCR; TCRdb lists only in-frame clones, some missing. The sample has 75,000 or so clones, roughly 87% seen once. The specimen was peripheral blood. The receptor set was obtained from a man aged 50 or older with acute or convalescent COVID-19. CDR3s include the opening cysteine and the closing phenylalanine or tryptophan. D genes are given only for firm matches. Size tells how often a clone was seen (once, few, many) or the class of an expanded clone, and some rows leave it out.

v_call	clone_size	j_call	d_call	cdr3_length	cdr3_aa	cdr3_nt
TRBV10-2	NA	TRBJ2-5	TRBD2	14	CASEPGLSGETQYF	TGCGCCAGTGAACCGGGACTATCCGGAGAGACCCAGTACTTC
TRBV7-6	NA	TRBJ2-2	NA	12	CASSLRAGELFF	TGTGCCAGCAGCTTACGGGCCGGGGAGCTGTTTTTT
TRBV11-1	few	TRBJ2-5	NA	14	CASSPAAVQETQYF	TGTGCCAGCAGCCCAGCGGCAGTCCAAGAGACCCAGTACTTC
TRBV30	NA	TRBJ2-2	NA	15	CAWTAGAASAGELFF	TGTGCCTGGACAGCAGGGGCCGCTTCCGCCGGGGAGCTGTTTTTT
TRBV30	NA	TRBJ1-5	NA	15	CAWKAGNGNNQPQHF	TGTGCCTGGAAGGCCGGGAACGGTAACAATCAGCCCCAGCATTTT
TRBV6-5	NA	TRBJ2-7	NA	12	CASSPGVGEQYF	TGTGCCAGCAGTCCGGGGGTTGGCGAGCAGTACTTC
TRBV10-2	NA	TRBJ1-1	TRBD1	18	CASSEQWAGGLSGPEAFF	TGCGCCAGCAGTGAGCAGTGGGCAGGGGGGTTGTCTGGGCCTGAAGCTTTCTTT
TRBV30	NA	TRBJ2-5	TRBD1	14	CAWSVGGLQETQYF	TGTGCCTGGAGTGTAGGGGGCCTTCAAGAGACCCAGTACTTC
TRBV5-4	NA	TRBJ2-1	TRBD2	14	CASSPGTTWNEQFF	TGTGCCAGCAGCCCGGGGACTACATGGAATGAGCAGTTCTTC
TRBV6-5	NA	TRBJ1-2	TRBD1	15	CASREGQGGLRGYTF	TGTGCCAGCAGGGAGGGACAGGGAGGGCTACGAGGCTACACCTTC
TRBV27	NA	TRBJ1-1	NA	16	CASSSRPELGYAEAFF	TGTGCCAGCAGTTCGCGGCCCGAACTGGGTTACGCTGAAGCTTTCTTT
TRBV6-5	once	TRBJ1-5	NA	14	CASSYGGADQPQHF	TGTGCCAGCAGTTACGGGGGCGCAGATCAGCCCCAGCATTTT
TRBV24-1	NA	TRBJ2-5	NA	15	CATSEPTGSVETQYF	TGTGCCACCAGTGAACCGACAGGCAGTGTGGAGACCCAGTACTTC
TRBV30	NA	TRBJ1-1	NA	11	CGQTQNTEAFF	TGTGGGCAGACTCAAAACACTGAAGCTTTCTTT
TRBV9	NA	TRBJ2-1	NA	14	CASSVEKTYNEQFF	TGTGCCAGCAGCGTAGAAAAGACTTACAATGAGCAGTTCTTC
TRBV11-2	few	TRBJ2-3	TRBD2	15	CASSPGLAGWDTQYF	TGTGCCAGCAGCCCCGGACTAGCGGGGTGGGATACGCAGTATTTT
TRBV29-1	NA	TRBJ1-4	TRBD1	13	CSVRTGEGEKLFF	TGCAGCGTCAGGACAGGGGAGGGTGAAAAACTGTTTTTT
TRBV3-1/TRBV3-2	once	TRBJ1-6	TRBD1	14	CASSSGQGNSPLHF	TGTGCCAGCAGCTCGGGACAGGGTAATTCACCCCTCCACTTT
TRBV10-3	NA	TRBJ1-6	NA	12	CAISEPGSPLHF	TGTGCCATCAGTGAGCCAGGTTCACCCCTCCACTTT
TRBV6-5	NA	TRBJ2-5	TRBD1	13	CASNGQGIKTQYF	TGTGCCAGCAACGGACAGGGGATAAAGACCCAGTACTTC
TRBV19	few	TRBJ1-1	NA	14	CASSIGLQNTEAFF	TGTGCCAGTAGTATAGGACTCCAGAACACTGAAGCTTTCTTT
TRBV30	NA	TRBJ1-5	NA	14	CAWSRQGPNQPQHF	TGTGCCTGGAGTCGTCAGGGTCCCAATCAGCCCCAGCATTTT